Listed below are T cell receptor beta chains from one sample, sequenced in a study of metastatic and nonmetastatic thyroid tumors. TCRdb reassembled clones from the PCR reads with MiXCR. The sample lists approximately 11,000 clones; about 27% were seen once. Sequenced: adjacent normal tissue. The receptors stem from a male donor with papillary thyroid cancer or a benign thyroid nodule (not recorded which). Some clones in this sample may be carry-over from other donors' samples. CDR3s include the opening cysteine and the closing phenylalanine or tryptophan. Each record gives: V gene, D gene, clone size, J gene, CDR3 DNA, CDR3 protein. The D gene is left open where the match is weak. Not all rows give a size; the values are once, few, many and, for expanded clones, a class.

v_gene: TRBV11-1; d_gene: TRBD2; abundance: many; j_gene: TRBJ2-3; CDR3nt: TGTGCCAGCAGCCTACTAGCGGGAGGGCCTAGGGATACGCAGTATTTT; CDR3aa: CASSLLAGGPRDTQYF
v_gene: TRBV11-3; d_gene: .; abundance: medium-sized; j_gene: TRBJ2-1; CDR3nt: TGTGCCAGCAGCCAATCTAGCTGGAGCTCCTACAATGAGCAGTTCTTC; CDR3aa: CASSQSSWSSYNEQFF
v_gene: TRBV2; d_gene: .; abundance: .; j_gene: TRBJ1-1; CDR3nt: TGTGCCAGCAGTGAGGTTGGGGGAGCGGCGAACACTGAAGCTTTCTTT; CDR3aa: CASSEVGGAANTEAFF
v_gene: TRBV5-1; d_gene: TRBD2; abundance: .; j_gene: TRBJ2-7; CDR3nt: TGCGCCAGCAGCTCGACTAGCGGGACCTACGAGCAGTACTTC; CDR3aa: CASSSTSGTYEQYF
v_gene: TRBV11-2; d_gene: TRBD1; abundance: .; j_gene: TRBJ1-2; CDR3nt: TGTGCCAGCAGCTTACAACGGGACAGGGCGTTGCATGGCTACACATTC; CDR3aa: CASSLQRDRALHGYTF
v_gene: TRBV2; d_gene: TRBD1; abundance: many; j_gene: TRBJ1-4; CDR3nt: TGTGCCAGCAGCCCTGGGACAGAGATTGAAAAACTGTTTTTT; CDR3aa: CASSPGTEIEKLFF
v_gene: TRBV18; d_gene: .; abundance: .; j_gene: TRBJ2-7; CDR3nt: TGTGCCAGCTCACCAGTCTCCGTTAGGGAGCAGTACTTC; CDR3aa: CASSPVSVREQYF
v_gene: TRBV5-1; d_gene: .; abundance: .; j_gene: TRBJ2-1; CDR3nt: TGCGCCAGCACCCCCCTACTAGGGGCAAACAATGAGCAGTTCTTC; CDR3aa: CASTPLLGANNEQFF
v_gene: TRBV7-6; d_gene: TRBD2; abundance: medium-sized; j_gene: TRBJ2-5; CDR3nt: TGTGCCAGCAGCTTTAGCGGGAGGTTCCAAGAGACCCAGTACTTC; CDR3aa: CASSFSGRFQETQYF
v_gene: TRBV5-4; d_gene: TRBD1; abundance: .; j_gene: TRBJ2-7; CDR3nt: TGTGCCAGCACTGGGACAGGACCCTACGAGCAGTACTTC; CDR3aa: CASTGTGPYEQYF
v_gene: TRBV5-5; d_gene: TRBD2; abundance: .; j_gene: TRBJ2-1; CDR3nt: TGTGCCAGCAGCTTGGTGTCTAGCGGGGGGAATGAGCAGTTCTTC; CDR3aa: CASSLVSSGGNEQFF
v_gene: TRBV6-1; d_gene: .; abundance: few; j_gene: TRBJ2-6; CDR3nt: TGTGCCAGCAGTCTGAGCTCTGGGGCCAACGTCCTGACTTTC; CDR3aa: CASSLSSGANVLTF
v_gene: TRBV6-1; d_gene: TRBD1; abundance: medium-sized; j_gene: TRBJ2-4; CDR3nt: TGTGCCAGCAGTGACCTTCCACAGGGGTCCAAAAACATTCAGTACTTC; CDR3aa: CASSDLPQGSKNIQYF
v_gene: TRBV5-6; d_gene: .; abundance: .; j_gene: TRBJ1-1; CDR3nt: TGTGCCAGCAGCTTCGGGGGCAGGGCGTCAATGAACACTGAAGCTTTCTTT; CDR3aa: CASSFGGRASMNTEAFF
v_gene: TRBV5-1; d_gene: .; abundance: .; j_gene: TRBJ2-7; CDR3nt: TGCGCCAGCAGCTTGGGTTTTTTCGGGGCCAGCTCCTACGAGCAGTACTTC; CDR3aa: CASSLGFFGASSYEQYF
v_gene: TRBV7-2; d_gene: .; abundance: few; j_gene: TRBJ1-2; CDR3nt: TGTGCCAGCAGCTTATTTGGAGGTTCGCATGGCTACACCTTC; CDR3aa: CASSLFGGSHGYTF
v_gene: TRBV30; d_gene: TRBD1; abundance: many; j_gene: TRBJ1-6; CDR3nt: TGTGCCTGGAGTGTACCGGGAACAGGGGGTAATTCACCCCTCCACTTT; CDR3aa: CAWSVPGTGGNSPLHF
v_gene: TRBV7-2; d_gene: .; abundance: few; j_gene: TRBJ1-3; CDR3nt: TGTGCCAGCAGCGCGCGGACATACTCTGGAAACACCATATATTTT; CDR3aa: CASSARTYSGNTIYF
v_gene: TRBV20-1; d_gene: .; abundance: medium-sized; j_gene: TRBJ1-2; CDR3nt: TGCAGTGCTAGAGGGGGGGGAAGCCTCAACTATGGCTACACCTTC; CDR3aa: CSARGGGSLNYGYTF
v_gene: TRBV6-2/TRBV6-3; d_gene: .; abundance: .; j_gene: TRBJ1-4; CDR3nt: TGTGCCAGCAGTTTCCGGGGGGATAATGAAAAACTGTTTTTT; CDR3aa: CASSFRGDNEKLFF
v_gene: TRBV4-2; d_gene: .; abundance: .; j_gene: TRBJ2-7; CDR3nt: TGTGCCAGCAGCCAGGATTTGGGGGGATACTTCTACGAGCAGTACTTC; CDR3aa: CASSQDLGGYFYEQYF
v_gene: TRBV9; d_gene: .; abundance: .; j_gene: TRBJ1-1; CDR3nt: TGTGCCAGCAGCGGAGGAGGCGCAGGGGCCCATGAAGCTTTCTTT; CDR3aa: CASSGGGAGAHEAFF
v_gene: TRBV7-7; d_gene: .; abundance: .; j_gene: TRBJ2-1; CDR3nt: TGTGCTAGCAGCTTAGCGACTGTCCCCTACAATGAGCAGTTCTTC; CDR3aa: CASSLATVPYNEQFF
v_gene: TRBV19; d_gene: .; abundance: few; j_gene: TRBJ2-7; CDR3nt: TGTGCCAGTAGTAATGCCGCCTACGAGCAGTACTTC; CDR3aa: CASSNAAYEQYF
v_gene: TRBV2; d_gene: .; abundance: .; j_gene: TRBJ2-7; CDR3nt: TGTGCCAGCAGGCCCCGGGATAGGATCTACGAGCAGTACTTC; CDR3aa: CASRPRDRIYEQYF
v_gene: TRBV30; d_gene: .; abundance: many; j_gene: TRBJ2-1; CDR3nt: TGTGCCTGGAGCCCGTCCTACAATGAGCAGTTCTTC; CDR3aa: CAWSPSYNEQFF
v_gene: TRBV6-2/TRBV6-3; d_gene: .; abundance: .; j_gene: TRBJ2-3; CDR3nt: TGTGCCAGCAGATCCCCGGGACACACGCGGCTAAGCGGCACAGATACGCAGTATTTT; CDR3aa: CASRSPGHTRLSGTDTQYF
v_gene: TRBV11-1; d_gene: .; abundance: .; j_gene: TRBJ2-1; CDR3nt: TGTGCCAGCAGCTTAGCGCTCGCGGGAACTTACAATGAGCAGTTCTTC; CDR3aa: CASSLALAGTYNEQFF
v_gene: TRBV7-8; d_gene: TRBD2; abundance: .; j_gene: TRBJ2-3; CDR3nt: TGTGCCAGCAGCTCAACTCGGACTAGCTCAGATACGCAGTATTTT; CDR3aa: CASSSTRTSSDTQYF
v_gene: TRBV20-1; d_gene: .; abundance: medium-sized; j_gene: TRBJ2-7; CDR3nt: TGCAGTGCTAGAGATGCGGGGACATACTACGAGCAGTACTTC; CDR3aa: CSARDAGTYYEQYF
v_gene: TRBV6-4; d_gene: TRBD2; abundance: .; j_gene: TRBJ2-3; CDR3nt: TGTGCCAGCAGGAGAGTAGGACTAGCGGGGGGTAGATCTAGCACAGATACGCAGTATTTT; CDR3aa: CASRRVGLAGGRSSTDTQYF
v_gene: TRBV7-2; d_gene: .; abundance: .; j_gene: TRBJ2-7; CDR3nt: TGTGCCAGCAGCTTAGGGGGCGGTAGCTACGAGCAGTACTTC; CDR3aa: CASSLGGGSYEQYF
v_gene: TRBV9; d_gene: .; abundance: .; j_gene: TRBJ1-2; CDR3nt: TGTGCCAGCAGCCTCCACAGGACCGAGCCGCCTGGTGGCTACACCTTC; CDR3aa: CASSLHRTEPPGGYTF
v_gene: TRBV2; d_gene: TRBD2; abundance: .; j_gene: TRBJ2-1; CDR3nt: TGTGCCAGCAGCGCGGGACTAGTCAATGAGCAGTTCTTC; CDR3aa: CASSAGLVNEQFF
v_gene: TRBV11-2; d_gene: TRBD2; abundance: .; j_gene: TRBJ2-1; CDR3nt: TGTGCCAGCAGCTCCCTAGCGGGAGGGCCTAACAATGAGCAGTTCTTC; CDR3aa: CASSSLAGGPNNEQFF
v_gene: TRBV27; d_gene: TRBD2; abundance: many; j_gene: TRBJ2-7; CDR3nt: TGTGCCAGCAGTCCACTCCCCGGTGGGACTAGCGGGAGGGACGAGCAGTACTTC; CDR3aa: CASSPLPGGTSGRDEQYF
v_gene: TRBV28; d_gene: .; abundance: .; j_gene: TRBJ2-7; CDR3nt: TGTGCCAGCTCCCCCTGGGTCCTCTTGCGCGAGCAGTACTTC; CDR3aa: CASSPWVLLREQYF
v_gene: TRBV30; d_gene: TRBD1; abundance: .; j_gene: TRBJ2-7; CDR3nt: TGTGCCTGGAGTGTAACAGGGGCGGACGAGCAGTACTTC; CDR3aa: CAWSVTGADEQYF
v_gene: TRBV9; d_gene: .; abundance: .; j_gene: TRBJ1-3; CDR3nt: TGTGCCAGCAGCGTAGACGGAGAGGGGCAACGCTCTGGAAACACCATATATTTT; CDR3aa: CASSVDGEGQRSGNTIYF
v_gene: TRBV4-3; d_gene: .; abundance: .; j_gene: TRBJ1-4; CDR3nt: TGCGCCAGCAGCCAAGACGACGGGAAACTGTTTTTT; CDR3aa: CASSQDDGKLFF
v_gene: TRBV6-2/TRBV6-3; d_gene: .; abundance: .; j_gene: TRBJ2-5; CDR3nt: TGTGCCAACAGCGTATACAGGAGTGCCCAAGAGACCCAGTACTTC; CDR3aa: CANSVYRSAQETQYF
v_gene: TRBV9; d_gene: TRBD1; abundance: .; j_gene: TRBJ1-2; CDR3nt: TGTGCCAGCAGCGTAGATCCCGGGACAGGGGTTGGCTACACCTTC; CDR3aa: CASSVDPGTGVGYTF
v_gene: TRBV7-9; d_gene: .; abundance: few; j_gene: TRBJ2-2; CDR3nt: TGTGCCAGCAGCTTACTTGGCGGGGAGCTGTTTTTT; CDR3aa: CASSLLGGELFF
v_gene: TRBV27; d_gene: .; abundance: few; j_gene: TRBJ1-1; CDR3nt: TGTGCCAGCAGTTTAAATGTCGGATGGGGCACTGAAGCTTTCTTT; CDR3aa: CASSLNVGWGTEAFF